The 6 T cell receptor beta chains reported below all come from one sample, sequenced in a study of blood T cell repertoires in COVID-19. Clones were sequenced by immunoSEQ multiplex PCR, and TCRdb holds only the in-frame ones, with some missing. The data contain 250,000 to 300,000 clones, about 86% of them singletons. Sequencing was performed on peripheral blood. Every receptor here comes from a woman aged 30 to 39 with COVID-19, enrolled during active disease.

This chain joins TRBV4-1 and TRBJ2-5, with 11 bases aligning to TRBD2. Looked up from germline, CDR1 is MGHRA and CDR2 is YSYEKL. This CDR3 spans 17 amino acids. The trim removed 7 bases at V and 1 base at J, leaving 11 bases unmatched. The CDR3 is CASKVTPSGGTQETQYF. The CDR3, as DNA: TGCGCCAGCAAAGTAACTCCTAGCGGGGGGACCCAAGAGACCCAGTACTTC.

The chain couples TRBV6-1 to TRBJ1-2; TRBD1 matches 7 bases. V lost 5 bases to trimming and J lost 6 bases; unmatched junction nucleotides: 12. Germline lookup yields CDR1 MNHNS and CDR2 SASEGT. The CDR3 extends over 15 amino acids. CDR3 coding DNA: TGTGCCAGCAGTATCCCAGGGGGGATAGAGAATGGCTACACCTTC. As protein: CASSIPGGIENGYTF.

The genes are TRBV12-5 and TRBJ2-1; D gene unclear. Deletions cut 6 bases from V and 4 bases from J, with 7 bases between. The CDR3 is 12 residues long. In germline, CDR1 is LGHNT, CDR2 FRNRAP. DNA for the CDR3: TGTGCTAGTGGATCTAATTACAATGAGCAGTTCTTC. This encodes CASGSNYNEQFF.

The rearrangement links TRBV28 to TRBJ1-2; D remains ambiguous. CDR1 is MDHEN and CDR2 is SYDVKM in the germline V gene. Trimming cost V 2 bases and J 8 bases, with 9 bases left between them. The CDR3 is 12 amino acids. CDR3 protein: CASSLGEAGYTF. The DNA for the CDR3 is TGTGCCAGCAGTTTAGGGGAGGCGGGCTACACCTTC.

CDR3 sequence: CASSYGGTNEKLFF. DNA of the CDR3: TGTGCCAGCAGTTACGGAGGCACTAATGAAAAACTGTTTTTT. The V gene is TRBV6-6, the J gene TRBJ1-4; the D is unclear. Between the trimmed V and J ends, which lost 2 bases and 2 bases, there was a span of 6 bases. The CDR3 totals 14 residues. Germline V CDR1 and CDR2: MNHNY, SVGAGI (reference sequence).

The J gene is TRBJ1-4, the V gene TRBV4-1; D remains unclear. Germline lookup yields CDR1 MGHRA and CDR2 YSYEKL. The V and J ends lost 2 bases and 8 bases respectively, with 15 bases between them. The CDR3 is 15 amino acids. CDR3 nucleotides: TGCGCCAGCAGCCAATCACTCCCTTGGCGGGAAAAACTGTTTTTT. This codes for CASSQSLPWREKLFF.